These 28 T cell receptor beta chains were all obtained from the same sample, sequenced in a study of T-cell reconstitution after alpha-beta-depleted transplantation in children. During its preparation, the TCRbeta library received unique molecular identifiers. TCRdb ran MiXCR on the PCR reads and lists one entry per CDR3 protein. Among approximately 27,000 distinct CDR3 sequences listed, roughly a sixth were seen once. The sequenced sample was PBMCs, mostly from graft donor cells, obtained 60 days after TCRalphabeta/CD19-depleted stem cell transplant. The receptor set was obtained from a male patient between 2 and 10 years old who had a stem cell transplant for acute lymphoblastic leukemia, so the T cells may come from the graft donor.

This clonotype was picked up many times. The chain is built from TRBV11-3 and TRBJ2-7; no clear D gene. CDR3 length equals 14 residues. Trimming took off 1 base at V and 4 bases at J, with 11 bases between the two ends. Germline CDR1 and CDR2: SGHNT and YENEEA. CDR3 region: CASSLGGVGYEQYF. Here the CDR3 DNA reads TGTGCCAGCAGCTTAGGGGGTGTTGGGTACGAGCAGTACTTC.

The chain uses TRBV3-1 and TRBJ2-5; the match to TRBD2 covers 12 bases. V lost 10 bases to trimming and J lost 7 bases; unmatched junction nucleotides: 16. The CDR3 consists of 16 residues. In germline, CDR1 is LGHDT, CDR2 YNNKEL (reference sequence). CDR3 coding DNA: TGTGCCACTACGCCCGGACTAGCGGGACGAGGGTGGACCCAGTACTTC. Amino acids: CATTPGLAGRGWTQYF.

This clonotype was seen many times. The CDR3 reads CASSLATGGGQPQHF. CDR3 coding DNA: TGTGCCAGCAGCTTAGCGACAGGGGGAGGTCAGCCCCAGCATTTT. This chain connects TRBV7-8 to TRBJ1-5; 9 bases align to TRBD1. The CDR3 is made up of 15 amino acids. V was pared by 0 bases and J by 6 bases, with 3 bases of the junction left unmatched. CDR1 SGHVS and CDR2 FQNEAQ come from the germline V gene.

The chain uses TRBV20-1 and TRBJ2-1, with 7 positions matching TRBD2. Trimming cost V 6 bases and J 10 bases; bases outside gene matches: 9. Germline lookup yields CDR1 DFQATT and CDR2 SNEGSKA (reference sequence). This CDR3 comprises 12 residues. CDR3 amino acids: CSASGGVREQFF. DNA for the CDR3: TGCAGTGCGAGTGGGGGGGTTCGGGAGCAGTTCTTC.

V is TRBV29-1 and J is TRBJ2-1; 9 nucleotides match TRBD2. Per germline, CDR1 SQVTM and CDR2 ANQGSEA. The length of the CDR3 is 12 residues. Trimming took 3 bases from V and 9 from J; bases not matched to a gene: 3. The CDR3 is CSVEETSGEQFF. The DNA of the CDR3 is TGCAGCGTTGAGGAGACTAGCGGTGAGCAGTTCTTC.

V and J are TRBV7-9 and TRBJ2-7; 7 bases line up with TRBD2. This CDR3 has 12 amino acids. V dropped 5 bases and J dropped 9; count of bases not matched to a gene: 7. Germline assignment: CDR1 SEHNR and CDR2 FQNEAQ (reference sequence). The chain's CDR3 is CASSSHSGGQYF. The CDR3 coding sequence is TGTGCCAGCAGCAGCCATTCGGGAGGGCAGTACTTC. Supplemented by reference TRBV7-9 and TRBJ2-7, the full variable domain reads DTGVSQNPRHKITKRGQNVTFRCDPISEHNRLYWYRQTLGQGPEFLTYFQNEAQLEKSRLLSDRFSAERPKGSFSTLEIQRTEQGDSAMYLCASSSHSGGQYFGPGTRLTVT.

The chain carries TRBV6-1 and TRBJ2-7; TRBD1 might be the D (6 bases). The length of the CDR3 is 14 residues. The V and J ends lost 6 bases and 0 bases respectively, with 12 bases between them. Germline lookup yields CDR1 MNHNS and CDR2 SASEGT. This chain's CDR3 is CASRVTGYSYEQYF. In DNA form, the CDR3 reads TGTGCCAGCAGAGTGACAGGCTACTCCTACGAGCAGTACTTC.

This clonotype was observed a handful of times. The chain joins TRBV11-2 to TRBJ2-4, with 10 bases matching TRBD2. The CDR3 contains 19 residues. The germline V gene encodes CDR1 SGHAT and CDR2 FQNNGV. Losses at the gene ends were 3 bases for V and 0 bases for J; bases not matched to a gene: 11. CDR3 coding DNA: TGTGCCAGCAGCTTCCGGACTAGCGGAACCCTTCTAGCCAAAAACATTCAGTACTTC. Its protein product is CASSFRTSGTLLAKNIQYF.

This clonotype has at least ten counts. The chain recombines TRBV28 with TRBJ1-6; D call uncertain. The CDR3 is made up of 15 amino acids. CDR1 is MDHEN, CDR2 SYDVKM, per germline. Trimming shortened V by 5 bases and J by 7 bases, and 15 bases separated the two germline ends. CDR3 loop: CASSPTLGGNSPLHF. The DNA of the CDR3 is TGTGCCAGCAGTCCCACTCTTGGAGGGAATTCACCCCTCCACTTT. Together with reference TRBV28 and TRBJ1-6, the CDR3 gives the full variable domain: DVKVTQSSRYLVKRTGEKVFLECVQDMDHENMFWYRQDPGLGLRLIYFSYDVKMKEKGDIPEGYSVSREKKERFSLILESASTNQTSMYLCASSPTLGGNSPLHFGNGTRLTVT.

V usage is TRBV27 and J usage is TRBJ1-1; D is possibly TRBD1 (6 bases). Trimming stripped 5 bases from V and 5 bases from J, with 15 bases between. Per germline, CDR1 MNHEY and CDR2 SMNVEV (reference sequence). The CDR3 is 14 amino acids. CDR3 sequence reads: CASSVLQGATEAFF. The CDR3 nucleotides read TGTGCCAGCAGTGTCCTACAGGGTGCAACTGAAGCTTTCTTT.

This clonotype has only one observation. The rearrangement uses TRBV4-1 and TRBJ2-1; D unresolved. The V end lost 0 bases, the J end lost 8 bases, and 11 bases lay between the germline ends. Germline loops: CDR1 MGHRA, CDR2 YSYEKL. The CDR3 is 14 amino acids. The CDR3 DNA sequence: TGCGCCAGCAGCCAAGATACGGAGAACTATGAGCAGTTCTTC. This gives the protein CASSQDTENYEQFF.

This chain connects TRBV6-9 to TRBJ2-7, with 7 nucleotides matching TRBD1. The CDR3 runs to 17 residues. J gave up 4 bases and V 1 base, and 13 bases lay outside the gene matches. Germline V gives CDR1 MNHGY, CDR2 SVAAGI. CDR3 amino acids: CASSYCPTGTALYEQYF. CDR3 sequence (DNA): TGTGCCAGCAGTTATTGTCCCACCGGGACAGCACTATACGAGCAGTACTTC.

Only a few counts were recorded for this clonotype. The chain carries TRBV5-1 and TRBJ2-3; TRBD1 matches 7 bases. This CDR3 spans 15 amino acids. The germline gives CDR1 SGHRS, CDR2 YFSETQ. The V segment lost 6 bases and the J segment 3 bases; nucleotides outside the gene matches: 10. CDR3 residues: CASTPGQVVTDTQYF. CDR3 coding DNA: TGCGCCAGCACCCCCGGACAGGTAGTAACAGATACGCAGTATTTT.

This clonotype came up many times. The chain has TRBV18 and TRBJ2-1, with D possibly TRBD2 on 6 matching bases. CDR1 is KGHSH, CDR2 LQKENI, per germline. CDR3 length: 15 amino acids. The V gene lost 6 bases and the J gene lost 4 bases, with 16 bases spanning the gap. The CDR3 region has the DNA TGTGCCAGCTCGCCCCGCGGGGACTCTTACAATGAGCAGTTCTTC. The encoded protein is CASSPRGDSYNEQFF.

J is TRBJ2-5 and V is TRBV28; D gene uncertain. Trimming stripped 6 bases from V and 4 bases from J, with 18 bases between. Germline CDR1 and CDR2: MDHEN and SYDVKM. The CDR3 has 15 residues. DNA of the CDR3: TGTGCCAGCAGGACCGCCGGCCGGCAGACAGAGACCCAGTACTTC. Its protein product is CASRTAGRQTETQYF. The full variable domain, rest sourced from reference TRBV28 and TRBJ2-5, is DVKVTQSSRYLVKRTGEKVFLECVQDMDHENMFWYRQDPGLGLRLIYFSYDVKMKEKGDIPEGYSVSREKKERFSLILESASTNQTSMYLCASRTAGRQTETQYFGPGTRLLVL.

This clonotype was counted only a few times. The rearrangement uses TRBV12-3 or TRBV12-4 and TRBJ1-3; no reliable D call. Deletions cut 7 bases from V and 2 bases from J, with 6 bases between. The CDR3 totals 12 residues. The CDR3 loop reads CASIAPGNTIYF. DNA for the CDR3: TGTGCCAGCATCGCCCCTGGAAACACCATATATTTT.

V and J are TRBV10-2 and TRBJ2-5; 8 bases align to TRBD1. The CDR3 runs 13 residues. Per germline, CDR1 WSHSY and CDR2 SAAADI. The junction had 3 bases not matched to a gene; V was cut back by 8 bases and J by 1 base. As DNA, the CDR3 is TGCGCCAGCCAGACAGGGGTCCAAGAGACCCAGTACTTC. It is translated as CASQTGVQETQYF.

V usage is TRBV20-1 and J usage is TRBJ2-1; D not certain. The ends were cut back, 2 bases at V and 9 bases at J, with 11 bases in the middle. Germline V CDR1 and CDR2: DFQATT, SNEGSKA (reference sequence). This CDR3 is built from 12 residues. The CDR3 sequence: CSARRTAGEQFF. The DNA for the CDR3 is TGCAGTGCTAGAAGGACGGCCGGTGAGCAGTTCTTC.

V is TRBV28 and J is TRBJ1-4; 9 nucleotides line up with TRBD1. With V trimmed by 5 bases and J by 6 bases, 7 bases remained unmatched. This CDR3 spans 15 amino acids. Germline CDR1 and CDR2: MDHEN and SYDVKM. As DNA, the CDR3 is TGTGCCAGCAGTCTGCCGGGACAGGGAGATGAAAAACTGTTTTTT. Translating gives CASSLPGQGDEKLFF.

This clonotype has just a few counts. The chain couples TRBV30 to TRBJ1-2; no clear D gene. This CDR3 contains 12 residues. The V gene lost 3 bases and the J gene lost 5 bases, with 10 bases spanning the gap. Looked up from germline, CDR1 is GTSNPN and CDR2 is SVGIG (reference sequence). The CDR3 nucleotides read TGTGCCTGGAGGAGGGAGAAGTATGGCTACACCTTC. It encodes CAWRREKYGYTF.

CDR3 DNA: TGTGCCAGCAGCATAGGGGGACTCGGCGGAGATACGCAGTATTTT. It translates to CASSIGGLGGDTQYF. This chain connects TRBV28 to TRBJ2-3; D tentatively reads TRBD1 or TRBD2 (6 bases each). CDR3 size: 15 residues. Germline values: CDR1 MDHEN, CDR2 SYDVKM. V was clipped by 6 bases and J by 5 bases, with 18 bases between them.

In DNA, the CDR3 is TGCAGCGTTGAAGATGGTTTTACAGGGGATAACTATGGCTACACCTTC. This sequence encodes CSVEDGFTGDNYGYTF. The V call is TRBV29-1, the J call TRBJ1-2; 7 nucleotides line up with TRBD1. This CDR3 has 16 residues. Trimming removed 0 bases from V and 1 base from J; junction bases left unmatched: 8. The germline gives CDR1 SQVTM, CDR2 ANQGSEA.

Ten or more counts support this clonotype. The chain couples TRBV3-1 to TRBJ2-7, with D possibly matching TRBD1 (5 bases). CDR1 LGHDT and CDR2 YNNKEL come from the germline V gene (reference sequence). This CDR3 has 13 amino acids. Trimming pared 4 bases from V and 6 bases from J, leaving 13 bases between. The CDR3 loop is CASSPRARGEQYF. DNA of the CDR3: TGTGCCAGCAGCCCTAGGGCTAGGGGCGAGCAGTACTTC.

This clonotype was seen a few times. The chain employs TRBV28 and TRBJ1-1, with a possible D match to TRBD1 (5 bases). The CDR3 sequence is 13 residues long. The V end lost 4 bases, the J end lost 9 bases, and 15 bases lay between the germline ends. Looked up from germline, CDR1 is MDHEN and CDR2 is SYDVKM. CDR3 coding DNA: TGTGCCAGCAGTTCTGGGTCGGGACGGAAAGCTTTCTTT. This encodes CASSSGSGRKAFF.

The V call is TRBV5-1, the J call TRBJ2-3, with 11 nucleotides matching TRBD2. The germline V gene has CDR1 SGHRS and CDR2 YFSETQ. The V gene end was trimmed by 5 bases and the J gene end by 0 bases; junction bases not matched to a gene: 5. The CDR3 runs to 16 residues. The CDR3 sequence is CASRYLAGGSTDTQYF. DNA for the CDR3: TGCGCCAGCAGATACTTAGCGGGGGGGAGCACAGATACGCAGTATTTT.

J is TRBJ1-4 and V is TRBV5-1; no clear D gene. Per the germline V gene, CDR1 is SGHRS and CDR2 is YFSETQ. V was shortened by 4 bases and J by 6 bases, with 10 bases between the two germline ends. CDR3 length equals 13 residues. CDR3 in amino acids: CASSPRTDEKLFF. The CDR3 nucleotides are TGCGCCAGCAGCCCCCGGACGGATGAAAAACTGTTTTTT.

This clonotype has at least ten counts. The V and J genes are TRBV20-1 and TRBJ1-5, with 8 bases fitting TRBD1. Germline CDR1 reads DFQATT; CDR2 reads SNEGSKA (reference sequence). The CDR3 has 15 amino acids. The trim removed 4 bases at V and 4 bases at J, leaving 9 bases unmatched. The CDR3 sequence is CSAKPQGARNQPQHF. CDR3 nucleotide sequence: TGCAGTGCTAAACCCCAGGGGGCGCGTAATCAGCCCCAGCATTTT.

In this sample, this clonotype turned up many times. This chain connects TRBV5-1 to TRBJ1-1, with 8 bases identical to TRBD1. The CDR3 is 12 residues long. V was clipped by 3 bases and J by 8 bases; unmatched bases: 3. Germline V lookup: CDR1 SGHRS, CDR2 YFSETQ. The CDR3 spells CASSSRTGEAFF. The CDR3 DNA sequence: TGCGCCAGCAGCTCCCGGACAGGGGAAGCTTTCTTT.